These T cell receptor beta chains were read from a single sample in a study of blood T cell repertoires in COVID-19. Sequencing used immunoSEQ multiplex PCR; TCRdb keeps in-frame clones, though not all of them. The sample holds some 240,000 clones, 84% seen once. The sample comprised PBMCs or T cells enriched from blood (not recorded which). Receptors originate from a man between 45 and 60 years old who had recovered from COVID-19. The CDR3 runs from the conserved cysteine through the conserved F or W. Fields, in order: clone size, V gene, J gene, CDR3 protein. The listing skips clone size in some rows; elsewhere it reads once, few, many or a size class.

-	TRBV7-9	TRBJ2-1	CASSPTLAADSYNEQFF
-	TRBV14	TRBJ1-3	CASSPRQGVGNTIYF
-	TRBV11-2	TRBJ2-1	CASSSSSGNEQFF
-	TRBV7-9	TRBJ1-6	CASSLGSGSKSPLHF
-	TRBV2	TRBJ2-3	CASSGWTSGGADTQYF
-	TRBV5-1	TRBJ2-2	CASSKDRGNTGELFF
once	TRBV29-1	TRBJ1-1	CSHVRNTEAFF
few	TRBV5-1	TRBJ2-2	CASSRDRANTGELFF
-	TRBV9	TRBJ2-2	CASSVVGGPGELFF
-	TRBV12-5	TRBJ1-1	CASGSRGLVTEAFF
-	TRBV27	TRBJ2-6	CASSLWTGQGRYGANVLTF
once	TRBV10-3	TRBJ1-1	CAIRPGWGGNTEAFF
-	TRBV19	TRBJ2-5	CASTGSGGPQTQYF
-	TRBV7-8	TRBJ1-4	CASSGLTGEKLFF
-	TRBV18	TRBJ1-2	CASSLKDRDYGYTF
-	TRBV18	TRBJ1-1	CASSLTDREAFF
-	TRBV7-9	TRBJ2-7	CASSFQSSNSYEQYF
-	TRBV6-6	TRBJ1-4	CASSYSGTGGEKLFF
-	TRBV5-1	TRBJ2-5	CASSLGDREETQYF
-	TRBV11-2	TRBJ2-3	CASSVSHGTSGSLDTQYF
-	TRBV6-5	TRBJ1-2	CASSYSSGTGARGYTF
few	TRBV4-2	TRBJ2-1	CASSQVSREGEQFF
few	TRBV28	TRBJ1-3	CAGQGAVGNTIYF
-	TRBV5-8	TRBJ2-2	CASSRPSGTNTGELFF
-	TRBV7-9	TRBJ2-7	CASSLWTSGLYEQYF
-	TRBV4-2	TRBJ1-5	CASSQEAQGHQPQHF
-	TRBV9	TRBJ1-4	CASSGQASTNEKLFF
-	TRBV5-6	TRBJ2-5	CASSLAKPLGPETQYF
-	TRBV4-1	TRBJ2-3	CASSQERLRTDTQYF
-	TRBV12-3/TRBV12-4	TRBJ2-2	CASSRTETGELFF
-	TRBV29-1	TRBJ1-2	CSAGGGGNYGYTF
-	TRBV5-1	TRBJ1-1	CASSFVQGAGNTEAFF
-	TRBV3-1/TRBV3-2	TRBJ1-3	CASSQSGGNTIYF
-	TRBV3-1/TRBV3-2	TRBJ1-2	CASSQRRGGGLYGYTF
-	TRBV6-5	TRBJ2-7	CASSYGTGGEDEQYF
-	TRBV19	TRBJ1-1	CASSVPGQTNTEAFF
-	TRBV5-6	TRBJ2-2	CATGWGLENTGELFF
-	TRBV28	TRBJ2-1	CASIGRTTTGNEQFF
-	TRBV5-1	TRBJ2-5	CASKFSVTSGLRSQETQYF
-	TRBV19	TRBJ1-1	CASSTLVGQGEHTEAFF
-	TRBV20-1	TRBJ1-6	CSASDSSYNSPLHF
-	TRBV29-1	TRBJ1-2	CSAWTGSNYGYTF
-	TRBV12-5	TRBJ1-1	CASGLGGQPLDWNTEAFF
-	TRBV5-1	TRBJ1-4	CASSLSGTNEKLFF
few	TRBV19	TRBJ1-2	CASKQTYGYTF
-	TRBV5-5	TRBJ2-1	CASSLRSPGSSYNEQFF
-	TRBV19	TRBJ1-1	CASSIGVGAFF
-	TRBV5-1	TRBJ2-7	CASSPTGGTTYEQYF
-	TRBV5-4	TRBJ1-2	CASSWTGGDNYGYTF
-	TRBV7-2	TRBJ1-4	CASSLGLLNEKLFF
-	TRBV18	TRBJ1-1	CASSPRLDMYHRGGNTEAFF
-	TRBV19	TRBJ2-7	CASSIVGVGEQYF
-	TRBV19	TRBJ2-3	CASSIGLAGWTDTQYF
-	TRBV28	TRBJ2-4	CASSPPNSGVAKNIQYF
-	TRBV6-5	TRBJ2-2	CASSYSPGFDTGELFF
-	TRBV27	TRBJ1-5	CASRRTGNSNQPQHF
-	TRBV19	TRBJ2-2	CASSIGRGFVIQTGELFF